This T cell receptor (beta chain) was obtained from a study of molecular identifiers for immune sequencing clone quantification. With RNA at 10%, 30% or 50%, naive CD8 libraries came from roughly 20,000 to 1,000,000 sorted cells. Naive CD8 T cells were sorted, and the gate applied was CD8+CD4-CCR7+CD45RA+. This CDR3 is built from 14 residues. Germline V gene sequence: CDR1 SEHNR, CDR2 FQNEAQ (reference sequence). V was shortened by 5 bases and J by 5 bases, with 16 bases between the two germline ends. For bulk TCR libraries, previously described methods and listed TCR primers were used. TCRdb recomputed calls from the PCR reads with MiXCR, one row per CDR3 protein. Among some 100,000 distinct CDR3 sequences listed, roughly a third were seen once.

Sequenced input: naive CD8+ T cells from blood, with Jurkat cell RNA spiked in. Documented subset: FACS-sorted CD8+CD4-CCR7+CD45RA+ naive T cells. The chain links TRBV7-9 to TRBJ2-7; D is undetermined. The origin of this receptor is a human donor in good health. Some libraries in this study had Jurkat cell RNA spiked in. The CDR3 region has the DNA TGTGCCAGCAGCCCACCCCTGGCTACCCACGAGCAGTACTTC. This codes for CASSPPLATHEQYF.